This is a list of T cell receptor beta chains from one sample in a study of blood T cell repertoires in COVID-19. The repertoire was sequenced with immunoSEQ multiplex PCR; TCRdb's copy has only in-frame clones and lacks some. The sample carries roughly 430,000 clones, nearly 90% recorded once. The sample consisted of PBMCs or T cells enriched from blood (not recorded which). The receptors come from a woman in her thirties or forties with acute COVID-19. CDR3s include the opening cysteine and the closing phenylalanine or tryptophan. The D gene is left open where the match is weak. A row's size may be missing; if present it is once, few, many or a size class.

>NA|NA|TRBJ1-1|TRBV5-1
CASSRGGDGEAFF
TGCGCCAGCAGCCGGGGGGGAGACGGTGAAGCTTTCTTT
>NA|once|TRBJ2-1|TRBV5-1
CASSYEGSAGEQFF
TGCGCCAGCAGTTACGAGGGTTCCGCAGGTGAGCAGTTCTTC
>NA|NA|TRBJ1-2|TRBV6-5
CASSSSEGGSYGYTF
TGTGCCAGCAGCTCCTCCGAGGGTGGATCCTATGGCTACACCTTC
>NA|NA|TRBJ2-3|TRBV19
CASEAGAGSDTQYF
TGTGCCAGTGAGGCGGGGGCCGGGTCAGATACGCAGTATTTT
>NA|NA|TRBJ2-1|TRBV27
CASSLSGRAGEQFF
TGTGCCAGCAGTTTATCCGGGCGGGCGGGGGAGCAGTTCTTC
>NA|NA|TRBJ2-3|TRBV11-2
CASSLEALETQYF
TGTGCCAGCAGCTTAGAGGCACTAGAAACGCAGTATTTT
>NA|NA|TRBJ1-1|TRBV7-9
CASSLVQMNTEAFF
TGTGCCAGCAGCTTAGTCCAGATGAACACTGAAGCTTTCTTT
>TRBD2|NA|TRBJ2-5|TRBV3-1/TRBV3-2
CASSQRGGQETQYF
TGTGCCAGCAGCCAACGGGGGGGCCAAGAGACCCAGTACTTC
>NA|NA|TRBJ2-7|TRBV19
CASSPGLSSGYEQYF
TGTGCCAGTAGTCCAGGACTATCATCTGGGTACGAGCAGTACTTC
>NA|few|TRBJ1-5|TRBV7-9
CASSRQNSNQPQHF
TGTGCCAGCAGTCGACAGAATAGCAATCAGCCCCAGCATTTT
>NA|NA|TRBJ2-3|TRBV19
CASSIRGGRTDTQYF
TGTGCCAGTAGTATCAGGGGAGGGCGCACAGATACGCAGTATTTT
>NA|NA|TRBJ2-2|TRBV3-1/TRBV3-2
CASSHRLVPGELFF
TGTGCCAGCAGCCACCGACTAGTTCCCGGGGAGCTGTTTTTT
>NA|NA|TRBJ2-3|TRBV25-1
CASSSVLMADTQYF
TGTGCCAGCAGCTCGGTCCTAATGGCAGATACGCAGTATTTT
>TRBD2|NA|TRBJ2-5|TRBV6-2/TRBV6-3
CASSSGLAVQETQYF
TGTGCCAGCAGTTCGGGACTAGCGGTCCAAGAGACCCAGTACTTC
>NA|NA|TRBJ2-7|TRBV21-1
CASSKLYREYEQYF
TGTGCCAGCAGTAAATTATACAGAGAATACGAGCAGTACTTC
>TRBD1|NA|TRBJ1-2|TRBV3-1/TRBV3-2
CASSPGTGRNGYTF
TGTGCCAGCAGCCCCGGGACAGGGAGGAATGGCTACACCTTC
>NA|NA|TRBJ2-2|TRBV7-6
CASSLATGNTGELFF
TGTGCCAGCAGCTTAGCGACGGGGAACACCGGGGAGCTGTTTTTT
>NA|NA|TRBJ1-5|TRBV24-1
CATSDWGTRGSNQPQHF
TGTGCCACCAGTGATTGGGGTACCAGGGGAAGCAATCAGCCCCAGCATTTT
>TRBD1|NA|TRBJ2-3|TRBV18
CASSQMGTGSTDTQYF
TGTGCCAGCTCCCAAATGGGGACAGGAAGCACAGATACGCAGTATTTT
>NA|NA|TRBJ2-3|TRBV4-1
CASSPRVFSTDTQYF
TGCGCCAGCAGCCCCCGGGTTTTTAGCACAGATACGCAGTATTTT
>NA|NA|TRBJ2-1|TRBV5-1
CASDPGGGGVLEQFF
TGCGCCAGCGACCCAGGAGGGGGGGGAGTCCTTGAGCAGTTCTTC
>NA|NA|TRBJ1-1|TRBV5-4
CASSLALQVPEAFF
TGTGCCAGCAGCTTGGCCTTGCAGGTACCTGAAGCTTTCTTT
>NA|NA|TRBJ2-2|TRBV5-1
CASSDTTLSNTGELFF
TGCGCCAGCAGCGACACGACCCTGTCGAACACCGGGGAGCTGTTTTTT
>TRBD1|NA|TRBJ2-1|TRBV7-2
CASSRGQGRGNEQFF
TGTGCCAGCAGCCGGGGACAGGGAAGAGGCAATGAGCAGTTCTTC
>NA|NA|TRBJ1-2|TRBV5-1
CASSLEGYYGYTF
TGCGCCAGCAGCTTGGAGGGGTACTATGGCTACACCTTC
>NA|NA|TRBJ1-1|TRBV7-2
CASSLGHSNTEAFF
TGTGCCAGCAGCCTGGGACACTCGAACACTGAAGCTTTCTTT
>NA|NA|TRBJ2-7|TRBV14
CASSQFTGTEQYF
TGTGCCAGCAGCCAATTCACAGGGACCGAGCAGTACTTC
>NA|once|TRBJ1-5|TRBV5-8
CASSLILSGGQPQHF
TGTGCCAGCAGCTTGATACTCTCCGGTGGTCAGCCCCAGCATTTT
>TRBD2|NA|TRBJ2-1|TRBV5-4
CASSLTSGGYNEQFF
TGTGCCAGCAGTTTGACTAGCGGGGGGTACAATGAGCAGTTCTTC
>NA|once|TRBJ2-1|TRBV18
CASSPPLSYNEQFF
TGTGCCAGCTCACCACCACTCTCCTACAATGAGCAGTTCTTC
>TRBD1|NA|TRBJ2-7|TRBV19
CASRLGTGRGYEQYF
TGTGCCAGTAGGCTTGGGACAGGGAGAGGTTACGAGCAGTACTTC
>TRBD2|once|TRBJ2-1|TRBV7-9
CASSLLAGGRNEQFF
TGTGCCAGCAGCTTACTAGCGGGGGGGCGAAATGAGCAGTTCTTC
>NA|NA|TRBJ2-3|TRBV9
CASSEGGGLDTQYF
TGTGCCAGCAGCGAAGGGGGGGGCTTAGATACGCAGTATTTT
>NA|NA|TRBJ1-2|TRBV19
CASSLTGRAYTF
TGTGCCAGTAGCCTGACAGGCCGGGCCTACACCTTC
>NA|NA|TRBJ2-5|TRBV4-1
CASSHEVLVETQYF
TGCGCCAGCAGCCACGAGGTTCTCGTGGAGACCCAGTACTTC
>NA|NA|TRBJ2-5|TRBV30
CAWSVFTGETQYF
TGTGCCTGGAGTGTATTCACGGGGGAGACCCAGTACTTC